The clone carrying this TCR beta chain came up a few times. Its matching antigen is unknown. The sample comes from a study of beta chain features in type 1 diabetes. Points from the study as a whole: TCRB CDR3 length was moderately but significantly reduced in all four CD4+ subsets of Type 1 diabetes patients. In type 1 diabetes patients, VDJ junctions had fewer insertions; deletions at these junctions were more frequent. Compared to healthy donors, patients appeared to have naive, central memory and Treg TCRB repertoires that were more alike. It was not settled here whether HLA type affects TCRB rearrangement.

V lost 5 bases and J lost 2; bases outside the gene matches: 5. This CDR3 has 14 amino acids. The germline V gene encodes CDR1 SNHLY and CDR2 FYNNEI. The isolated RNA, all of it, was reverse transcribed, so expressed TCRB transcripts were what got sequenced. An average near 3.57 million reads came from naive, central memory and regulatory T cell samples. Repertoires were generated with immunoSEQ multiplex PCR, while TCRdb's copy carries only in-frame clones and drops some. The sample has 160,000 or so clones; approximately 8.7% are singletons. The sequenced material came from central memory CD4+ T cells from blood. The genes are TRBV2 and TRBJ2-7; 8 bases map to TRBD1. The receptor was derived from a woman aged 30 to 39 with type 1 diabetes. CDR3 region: CASSQGTGAYEQYF. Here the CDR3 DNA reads TGTGCCAGCAGTCAAGGGACAGGAGCCTACGAGCAGTACTTC.